The entry below gives a single T cell receptor (beta chain) sequence along with its context. Its antigen is not known. The sample comes from a study of shared clonotypes between healthy human individuals. CDR3 length: 14 residues. V was pared by 0 bases and J by 2 bases, with 7 bases between. CDR1 and CDR2 from the germline V gene are SGHDN and FVKESK. This table comes from immunoSEQ multiplex PCR, and its TCRdb copy is limited to in-frame clones, with some not included. The sample yields millions of clones, about 95% seen once. Findings and caveats of the study: Measured sharing among donors was expected to vary with sequencing depth.

The clonotype originates from a man aged 18-30 years in good health. V usage is TRBV14 and J usage is TRBJ1-2; no clear D. The sequenced sample consisted of naive CD4+ T cells sorted from blood. As to subset: CD45RA+ positively selected. The CDR3 DNA reads as TGTGCCAGCAGCCAAGATAGTCGAAACTATGGCTACACCTTC. It specifies CASSQDSRNYGYTF.